Following are 10 T cell receptor beta chains from one sample sequenced in a study of spatial heterogeneity in lung cancer. Study-wide results and caveats: Higher tumor mutation counts went along with higher counts of expanded intratumoral alpha and beta TCRs.

Their antigens remain unidentified. Time point reported: sample taken at primary tumor resection. From the 5' RACE reads, TCRdb called clonotypes with MiXCR, one entry per CDR3 protein. The sample yields under 2,500 distinct CDR3 sequences, roughly a fifth seen once. The sequenced sample was lung tumor tissue, obtained at surgery. The receptors were gathered from a male donor with early-stage non-small cell lung cancer.

This clonotype was detected only once. This beta chain is an unintended read in a library built for alpha chains; its size means little. The gene calls are TRBV12-3 or TRBV12-4 and TRBJ2-2; D ambiguous. This CDR3 has 13 amino acids. The V end was cut by 2 bases, the J end by 4 bases, with 5 bases between. DNA for the CDR3: TGTGCCAGCAGTTTAAGTCTCACCGGGGAGCTGTTTTTT. Protein product: CASSLSLTGELFF.

This clonotype was seen many times. Since the library was made to target alpha chains, this beta chain is a stray read and its abundance is not meaningful. The J gene is TRBJ1-1, the V gene TRBV12-3 or TRBV12-4; D call uncertain. This CDR3 has 14 amino acids. V lost 7 bases and J lost 0, with 12 bases in between. The CDR3 DNA is TGTGCCAGCACCGGTACAGAGCTGAACACTGAAGCTTTCTTT. Residues: CASTGTELNTEAFF.

In regard to this clonotype: Within a library made for alpha chains, this beta chain is off target, and its count is uninformative. The chain carries TRBV11-3 and TRBJ1-1, with 9 bases identical to TRBD1. Germline assignment: CDR1 SGHNT and CDR2 YENEEA. This CDR3 has 17 residues. The J segment lost 6 bases and the V segment lost 5 bases, leaving 16 bases of the junction unmatched. CDR3 sequence reads: CASSPGDRDRLIPEAFF. CDR3 sequence (DNA): TGTGCCAGCAGCCCAGGGGACAGGGACAGGCTTATCCCTGAAGCTTTCTTT.

This clonotype came up once. As an off-target read in a library built for alpha chains, this beta chain has a frequency of little significance. CDR3 loop: CASSFDRGTGELFF. The CDR3 nucleotides read TGTGCCAGCAGCTTCGACAGGGGCACCGGGGAGCTGTTTTTT. This chain links TRBV7-7 with TRBJ2-2; 8 nucleotides line up with TRBD1. Germline V gives CDR1 SSHAT, CDR2 FNYEAQ (reference sequence). This CDR3 has 14 residues. V was clipped by 3 bases and J by 4 bases; unmatched bases: 1.

There are many counts of this clonotype. This beta chain is off target for a library built for alpha chains, so its abundance means little. The genes are TRBV12-3 or TRBV12-4 and TRBJ2-1; D ambiguous. The V and J ends lost 6 bases and 4 bases respectively, with 13 bases between them. The CDR3 extends over 14 amino acids. CDR3 coding DNA: TGTGCCAGCAGCTTGCCCGTCCGGTACAATGAGCAGTTCTTC. Translating gives CASSLPVRYNEQFF.

Remarks on this clonotype: In a library made to pick up alpha chains, this beta chain is a stray read with a size that means little. This chain connects TRBV15 to TRBJ2-3; 10 bases agree with TRBD1. V dropped 5 bases and J dropped 5; count of bases not matched to a gene: 1. The germline V gene encodes CDR1 LNHNV and CDR2 YYDKDF (reference sequence). The CDR3 totals 13 residues. CDR3 residues: CATSGDRGDTQYF. CDR3 DNA sequence: TGTGCCACCAGCGGGGACAGGGGAGATACGCAGTATTTT.

This clonotype was seen once. This beta chain is a stray read from a library made for alpha chains; its abundance is not meaningful. V usage is TRBV6-5 and J usage is TRBJ2-3; perhaps D is TRBD1 or TRBD2 (6 bases each). The V gene lost 7 bases and the J gene lost 6 bases, with 14 bases spanning the gap. The CDR3 contains 13 residues. Germline V gives CDR1 MNHEY, CDR2 SVGAGI. CDR3 region: CASKRGLGDTQYF. The CDR3 nucleotides read TGTGCCAGCAAACGGGGGCTAGGGGATACGCAGTATTTT.

In this sample, this clonotype turned up a few times. In a library made to pick up alpha chains, this beta chain is a stray read with a size that means little. V and J are TRBV7-2 and TRBJ2-3; a possible D gene is TRBD2 (5 bases). V was shortened by 5 bases and J by 2 bases, with 11 bases between the two germline ends. Germline V lookup: CDR1 SGHTA, CDR2 FQGNSA. The CDR3 sequence is 14 residues long. The CDR3 loop is CASSRTGFTDTQYF. The CDR3 DNA is TGTGCCAGCAGCAGGACTGGGTTCACAGATACGCAGTATTTT.

Concerning this clonotype itself: Since the library was made to target alpha chains, this beta chain is a stray read and its abundance is not meaningful. This chain connects TRBV12-3 or TRBV12-4 to TRBJ1-1; the D is unclear. With 5 bases removed from V and 4 bases from J, the gap between germline ends came to 17 bases. This CDR3 comprises 15 residues. The CDR3 coding sequence is TGTGCCAGCAGTCTACGAGGTGGCCCAACCACTGAAGCTTTCTTT. It specifies CASSLRGGPTTEAFF.

In its sample, this clonotype was seen a few times. Found in a library prepared for alpha chains, this beta chain is an off-target read, and its abundance has little meaning. This rearrangement joins TRBV29-1 to TRBJ1-1, with D possibly TRBD1 on 5 matching bases. CDR3 length: 13 residues. Trimming stripped 3 bases from V and 10 bases from J, with 18 bases between. Per germline, CDR1 SQVTM and CDR2 ANQGSEA. The DNA of the CDR3 is TGCAGCGTTGAGGGGGTTACAAGAGGAGGAGCTTTCTTT. Its protein product is CSVEGVTRGGAFF.